What follows are 31 T cell receptor beta chains derived from one specimen sequenced in a study of blood T cell repertoires in COVID-19. Measured with immunoSEQ multiplex PCR; TCRdb has only the in-frame clones, and not every one. This table holds some 350,000 clones, over 75% found once. Sequencing was done on a sample of PBMCs or T cells enriched from blood (not recorded which). Every receptor here comes from a man aged 18-30 years who had recovered from COVID-19.

CDR3 loop: CARNSHGTVYGYTF. DNA for the CDR3: TGTGCCAGAAATTCGCACGGGACAGTCTATGGCTACACCTTC. This chain connects TRBV19 to TRBJ1-2; 7 bases are shared with TRBD1. CDR3 length equals 14 residues. The ends lost 9 bases at V and 4 bases at J; junction bases unmatched: 11. CDR1 and CDR2 from the germline V gene are LNHDA and SQIVND (reference sequence).

This clone has only a few counts. This chain links TRBV7-3 with TRBJ1-1; D not certain. The CDR3 is made up of 14 amino acids. Between the trimmed V and J ends, which lost 3 bases and 1 base, there was a span of 9 bases. The germline gives CDR1 SGHTA, CDR2 FQGTGA. CDR3 residues: CASSLAGSNTEAFF. CDR3 DNA: TGTGCCAGCAGCTTGGCCGGGTCGAACACTGAAGCTTTCTTT.

The chain recombines TRBV9 with TRBJ2-7, with 11 bases identical to TRBD1. The CDR3 is 14 residues long. Germline assignment: CDR1 SGDLS and CDR2 YYNGEE. Trimming took 2 bases from V and 6 from J; bases not matched to a gene: 4. The CDR3 DNA is TGTGCCAGCAGCGTGGGACAGGGGGGGTCCGAGCAGTACTTC. As protein: CASSVGQGGSEQYF.

The chain employs TRBV5-1 and TRBJ1-1, with 7 positions matching TRBD1. Trimming cost V 4 bases and J 1 base; bases outside gene matches: 7. The CDR3 consists of 15 residues. Germline CDR1 SGHRS, CDR2 YFSETQ. The CDR3 region is CASSIRDRRNTEAFF. The CDR3 DNA reads as TGCGCCAGCAGCATACGGGACAGACGGAACACTGAAGCTTTCTTT.

This clone was detected once. The rearrangement uses TRBV10-1 and TRBJ1-1, with TRBD1 as a possible D gene (6 bases). CDR1 WNHNN and CDR2 SYGVQD come from the germline V gene (reference sequence). The CDR3 runs to 15 residues. The ends were cut back, 0 bases at V and 1 base at J, with 9 bases in the middle. The CDR3 region is CASSESQGQNTEAFF. The DNA of the CDR3 is TGCGCCAGCAGTGAGTCTCAGGGACAGAACACTGAAGCTTTCTTT.

This chain connects TRBV28 to TRBJ2-3; D not resolved. Trimming removed 1 base from V and 4 bases from J, with 3 bases in between. Looked up from germline, CDR1 is MDHEN and CDR2 is SYDVKM. This CDR3 has 12 residues. Here the CDR3 DNA reads TGTGCCAGCAGTTTATTATCAGATACGCAGTATTTT. Translated: CASSLLSDTQYF.

This rearrangement joins TRBV21-1 to TRBJ1-5; the table calls TRBD1, which could not be checked here. TRBV21-1 is described as a pseudogene. The CDR3 loop spans 15 amino acids. The CDR3 loop is CASILDRGCNQPQHF. The CDR3 nucleotides read TGTGCCAGCATCCTGGACAGGGGTTGCAATCAGCCCCAGCATTTT.

CDR3 nucleotides: TGCGCCAGCAGCGACGGGACTCCTTACGAGCAGTACTTC. Translated: CASSDGTPYEQYF. The chain carries TRBV10-1 and TRBJ2-7; D perhaps matches TRBD2 (6 bases). The CDR3 runs 13 residues. V was shortened by 6 bases and J by 4 bases, with 13 bases between the two germline ends. Germline values: CDR1 WNHNN, CDR2 SYGVQD (reference sequence).

On this clone: Other DNA sequences within the sample encode an identical CDR3. The chain recombines TRBV18 with TRBJ2-7; D possibly corresponds to TRBD2 (6 bases). The length of the CDR3 is 14 residues. In germline, CDR1 is KGHSH, CDR2 LQKENI. The V end was cut by 0 bases, the J end by 3 bases, with 9 bases between. The CDR3, as DNA: TGTGCCAGCTCACCACCGGGCGGGATCTACGAGCAGTACTTC. Its protein product is CASSPPGGIYEQYF.

This rearrangement joins TRBV28 to TRBJ2-1; 10 bases line up with TRBD2. V lost 7 bases to trimming and J lost 4 bases; unmatched junction nucleotides: 10. Germline V gene data show CDR1 as MDHEN and CDR2 as SYDVKM. This CDR3 is 16 amino acids long. This CDR3 is CASNPTGLAAYNEQFF. The CDR3 DNA sequence: TGTGCCAGCAACCCTACCGGACTAGCGGCATACAATGAGCAGTTCTTC.

The chain links TRBV9 to TRBJ1-3; D is unclear. Trimming removed 3 bases from V and 3 bases from J, with 16 bases in between. This CDR3 comprises 16 residues. Germline loops: CDR1 SGDLS, CDR2 YYNGEE. CDR3 nucleotides: TGTGCCAGCAGCGCACGGGAGGTAGTGAGTGGAAACACCATATATTTT. Translating it yields CASSAREVVSGNTIYF. Looking up the rest from reference TRBV9 and TRBJ1-3 gives the full variable domain: DSGVTQTPKHLITATGQRVTLRCSPRSGDLSVYWYQQSLDQGLQFLIQYYNGEERAKGNILERFSAQQFPDLHSELNLSSLELGDSALYFCASSAREVVSGNTIYFGEGSWLTVV.

The rearrangement joins TRBV30 to TRBJ2-2; D may be TRBD2 (5 bases). Trimming cost V 3 bases and J 5 bases, with 10 bases left between them. From germline, CDR1 is GTSNPN and CDR2 SVGIG (reference sequence). This CDR3 has 13 amino acids. The CDR3 reads CAWSEGTTGELFF. The CDR3 nucleotides read TGTGCCTGGAGCGAGGGAACTACCGGGGAGCTGTTTTTT.

CDR3 bases: TGTGCCACCAGCAGAGATAGACTAGATCCAGATACGCAGTATTTT. Protein sequence: CATSRDRLDPDTQYF. V and J are TRBV15 and TRBJ2-3; a weak D match, TRBD2 (6 bases). Germline V gene data show CDR1 as LNHNV and CDR2 as YYDKDF (reference sequence). This CDR3 has 15 amino acids. V shed 0 bases and J shed 4 bases, with 11 bases lying between them.

This clone was seen only a few times. V gene TRBV5-1 combines with J gene TRBJ2-1, with TRBD1 as a possible D gene (6 bases). The CDR3 spans 15 residues. V was pared by 3 bases and J by 0 bases, with 10 bases between. Germline lookup yields CDR1 SGHRS and CDR2 YFSETQ. The CDR3 sequence is CASSSLQGSYNEQFF. The CDR3 coding sequence is TGCGCCAGCAGCTCCTTACAGGGCTCCTACAATGAGCAGTTCTTC.

This chain uses TRBV10-3 with TRBJ2-1, with 15 positions matching TRBD2. CDR1 and CDR2 from the germline V gene are ENHRY and SYGVKD. The CDR3 contains 15 residues. V trimming: 6 bases; J trimming: 8 bases; junction bases outside the gene matches: 5. The DNA for the CDR3 is TGTGCCATCAGCCCGGGACTAGCGGGGGGCCATGAGCAGTTCTTC. This encodes CAISPGLAGGHEQFF.

The J gene is TRBJ2-2, the V gene TRBV13, with D possibly matching TRBD2 (6 bases). With 4 bases removed from V and 7 bases from J, the gap between germline ends came to 19 bases. CDR1 and CDR2 (germline): PRHDT, FYEKMQ (reference sequence). The CDR3 covers 16 residues. CDR3 sequence reads: CASSSSKTRLGGELFF. CDR3 coding DNA: TGTGCCAGCAGCTCTTCAAAGACTAGATTGGGCGGGGAGCTGTTTTTT. The whole variable domain, filled in from reference TRBV13 and TRBJ2-2, reads AAGVIQSPRHLIKEKRETATLKCYPIPRHDTVYWYQQGPGQDPQFLISFYEKMQSDKGSIPDRFSAQQFSDYHSELNMSSLELGDSALYFCASSSSKTRLGGELFFGEGSRLTVL.

The chain recombines TRBV19 with TRBJ1-1; TRBD1 might be the D (6 bases). Germline loops: CDR1 LNHDA, CDR2 SQIVND (reference sequence). The CDR3 runs to 13 residues. Trimming took off 9 bases at V and 6 bases at J, with 17 bases between the two ends. The CDR3: CASKNRENSEAFF. The CDR3 coding sequence is TGTGCCAGCAAAAACAGGGAAAACTCTGAAGCTTTCTTT.

V and J are TRBV5-1 and TRBJ2-5; 9 bases are shared with TRBD2. This CDR3 is built from 15 residues. Germline V gives CDR1 SGHRS, CDR2 YFSETQ. Losses at the gene ends were 2 bases for V and 1 base for J; bases not matched to a gene: 3. The CDR3 DNA reads as TGCGCCAGCAGCTTATTAGCGGGGGTCCAAGAGACCCAGTACTTC. Translated: CASSLLAGVQETQYF.

The chain joins TRBV28 to TRBJ1-1; D is uncertain. The CDR3 is made up of 11 amino acids. V lost 5 bases, J lost 6 bases, and 7 bases lay in between. Germline V gene lookup returns CDR1 MDHEN and CDR2 SYDVKM. The CDR3 DNA follows: TGTGCCAGCAGTGTCTTGTCTGAAGCTTTCTTT. It yields the protein CASSVLSEAFF.

V gene TRBV3-1 (or the pseudogene TRBV3-2) combines with J gene TRBJ2-7; 13 bases are a match to TRBD2. Germline loops: CDR1 LGHDT, CDR2 YNNKEL (reference sequence). V trimming: 4 bases; J trimming: 4 bases; junction bases outside the gene matches: 13. The CDR3 has 18 amino acids. The DNA of the CDR3 is TGTGCCAGCAGCCCCACTCCTCCCTGGACTAGCGGGGGATACGAGCAGTACTTC. Translation gives CASSPTPPWTSGGYEQYF.

This chain uses TRBV5-1 with TRBJ2-6; D is unclear. This CDR3 contains 13 residues. The V gene lost 6 bases and the J gene lost 0 bases, with 4 bases spanning the gap. Germline values: CDR1 SGHRS, CDR2 YFSETQ. The CDR3 DNA follows: TGCGCCAGCACCCACTCTGGGGCCAACGTCCTGACTTTC. Protein sequence: CASTHSGANVLTF.

The V gene is TRBV5-5, the J gene TRBJ1-2, with 8 nucleotides matching TRBD1. The junction had 7 bases not matched to a gene; V was cut back by 0 bases and J by 6 bases. CDR1 is SGHKS, CDR2 YYEKEE, per germline (reference sequence). The CDR3 is 15 amino acids. The CDR3 nucleotides read TGTGCCAGCAGCTTGGAGGACAGGGATATAGATGGCTACACCTTC. This encodes CASSLEDRDIDGYTF.

The chain uses TRBV4-3 and TRBJ2-3, with 8 bases lining up with TRBD2. CDR3 size: 15 residues. Losses at the gene ends were 3 bases for V and 3 bases for J; bases not matched to a gene: 5. Germline CDR1 is LGHNA and CDR2 is YSLEER. The CDR3 protein is CASSHERERTDTQYF. The CDR3 nucleotides read TGCGCCAGCAGCCATGAGCGGGAGAGAACAGATACGCAGTATTTT.

The chain couples TRBV28 to TRBJ1-4; D is uncertain. V dropped 5 bases and J dropped 8 bases, with 12 bases sitting between them. The CDR3 sequence is 13 residues long. Per the germline V gene, CDR1 is MDHEN and CDR2 is SYDVKM. The CDR3 is CASSDRPGEKLFF. As DNA, the CDR3 is TGTGCCAGCAGTGACCGACCGGGGGAAAAACTGTTTTTT. Variable domain in full (rest from reference TRBV28 and TRBJ1-4): DVKVTQSSRYLVKRTGEKVFLECVQDMDHENMFWYRQDPGLGLRLIYFSYDVKMKEKGDIPEGYSVSREKKERFSLILESASTNQTSMYLCASSDRPGEKLFFGSGTQLSVL.

The rearrangement links TRBV5-1 to TRBJ2-7, with D hard to call. The CDR3 has 13 residues. Germline V gene sequence: CDR1 SGHRS, CDR2 YFSETQ. V was shortened by 0 bases and J by 4 bases, with 8 bases between the two germline ends. The CDR3 sequence: CASSLGEWYEQYF. Written as DNA, the CDR3 is TGCGCCAGCAGCTTGGGAGAGTGGTACGAGCAGTACTTC.

In DNA, the CDR3 is TGCGCCAGCAGCCAAGATGAGAGTAGGGCAGGGCTTATCTATGGCTACACCTTC. Amino acid sequence: CASSQDESRAGLIYGYTF. V is TRBV4-3 and J is TRBJ1-2, with D tentatively TRBD1 (5 bases). The V and J ends lost 0 bases and 4 bases respectively, with 21 bases between them. This CDR3 has 18 residues. Germline-derived CDR1 and CDR2 are LGHNA and YSLEER.

The genes are TRBV7-9 and TRBJ1-6; possible D gene TRBD1, 5 bases. Trimming stripped 4 bases from V and 3 bases from J, with 16 bases between. In germline, CDR1 is SEHNR, CDR2 FQNEAQ (reference sequence). This CDR3 comprises 17 residues. The CDR3 sequence is CASSSSTAGNYNSPLHF. CDR3 bases: TGTGCCAGCAGCTCATCGACAGCGGGGAACTATAATTCACCCCTCCACTTT.

The chain is built from TRBV7-9 and TRBJ2-7; 7 bases are a match to TRBD2. With 1 base clipped from V and 2 bases from J, the junction kept 8 bases outside the gene matches. The germline V gene encodes CDR1 SEHNR and CDR2 FQNEAQ (reference sequence). The CDR3 is 16 amino acids. The CDR3 here is CASSLGPASGPYEQYF. Written as DNA, the CDR3 is TGTGCCAGCAGCTTAGGCCCAGCTAGCGGTCCCTACGAGCAGTACTTC.

The genes are TRBV19 and TRBJ2-7, with D possibly matching TRBD1 (5 bases). This CDR3 contains 14 residues. Trimming removed 5 bases at V and 1 base at J, with 12 bases between. Germline values: CDR1 LNHDA, CDR2 SQIVND (reference sequence). The CDR3 DNA reads as TGTGCCAGTAGTCGGACATGGAATTCCTACGAGCAGTACTTC. It is translated as CASSRTWNSYEQYF.

The V gene is TRBV3-1 (or the pseudogene TRBV3-2), the J gene TRBJ2-2; 12 bases align to TRBD2. V dropped 5 bases and J dropped 1; count of bases not matched to a gene: 2. The CDR3 is 16 residues long. Germline CDR1 LGHDT, CDR2 YNNKEL (reference sequence). The CDR3 DNA sequence: TGTGCCAGCAGCTTGGGACTAGCGGGGAACACCGGGGAGCTGTTTTTT. Its translation: CASSLGLAGNTGELFF.

V gene TRBV2 combines with J gene TRBJ1-4; unclear D gene. Germline V gene sequence: CDR1 SNHLY, CDR2 FYNNEI. V dropped 1 base and J dropped 4 bases, with 10 bases sitting between them. This CDR3 contains 15 residues. CDR3 bases: TGTGCCAGCAGTGAAGGTGGCATGGTTAATGAAAAACTGTTTTTT. The encoded protein is CASSEGGMVNEKLFF. The full variable domain, rest sourced from reference TRBV2 and TRBJ1-4, is EPEVTQTPSHQVTQMGQEVILRCVPISNHLYFYWYRQILGQKVEFLVSFYNNEISEKSEIFDDQFSVERPDGSNFTLKIRSTKLEDSAMYFCASSEGGMVNEKLFFGSGTQLSVL.